This TCR beta chain was documented in a study of blood T cell repertoires in COVID-19 (dated by TCRdb to the early 2020s). Notes on the research overall: The collaborator samples originated in the United States, Italy and Spain and spanned the acute and convalescent phases of COVID-19. The prospective study material was composed of cDNA or gDNA derived from T cells, B-cell-depleted T cells, or PBMCs. A de-identified subject ID, COVID-19 status, age in years and sex were almost always included in the sample metadata. Deeply sampled blood TCRbeta repertoires from subjects exposed to, actively infected with, or recovered from COVID-19 were included in the dataset. The samples were drawn from two sources: the first 160 participants of the ongoing ImmuneRACE study, and some 1,300 subjects contributed by 6 global collaborators. The repertoires were made available in a free public database intended to serve as a resource for research on the immune response to SARS-CoV-2. Where available, HLA class I and class II types were taken from metadata supplied by the sample provider and were not determined by assay-based typing.

The paper's findings and limits, for the study overall: The quantity of clinical and demographic metadata differed by source and by participant and was supplied without curation.

Enrolling through a virtual design, the prospective study's participants ranged in age from about 18 to 89 years and lived across around 25 United States geographic areas. To assign participants to cohorts, the prospective study relied on clinical history that participants themselves reported in a screening survey and a study questionnaire. Recovered participants in ImmuneRACE Cohort 3 were defined as having two consecutive negative NP/OP PCR tests, clearance from a healthcare professional, or resolution of symptoms. In the prospective study, whole blood, serum and a nasopharyngeal or oropharyngeal swab were collected from each participant by mobile phlebotomists. Over a roughly 2-month period, participants in the prospective study had the option of providing additional blood draws and questionnaires. Before DNA extraction, blood samples from the prospective study were shipped at room temperature or frozen.

With regard to this clone: The clone's antigen remains unknown. Base qualities were left out, and no much larger clone turns up one base away.

The CDR1 and CDR2 encoded by the germline V gene (reference sequence) are SEHNR and FQNEAQ. V drops 1 base and J drops 6 bases, leaving 10 bases in between. The cysteine opens and the phenylalanine closes a CDR3 of 14 amino acids. Only the CDR3 region is kept as DNA, spanning 42 bases read in frame from base 1. TCRbeta CDR3 regions were amplified from genomic DNA using the immunoSEQ Assay, a bias-controlled multiplex PCR. In the original analysis: Nucleated cell counts per sample were estimated from amplification of reference gene primers within the assay. To quantify the absolute abundance of each unique TCRbeta CDR3 rearrangement, sequence reads were collapsed and filtered. For each sample, productive Simpson clonality was calculated as the square root of Simpson's diversity index across productive rearrangements. Drawn from immuneACCESS, this table holds only the in-frame rearrangements with V and J called that TCRdb kept. Clones are partly lost; checked studies trace under half to an unresolved V gene and leave the rest unexplained. V, J and clone size are those of that table, while D and trimming were read from the DNA. This sample gives approximately 210,000 clones in total; roughly four fifths of them show up just once. The ten biggest clones cover about 3.7% of the sample.

The receptor was isolated from a woman between 55 and 75 years old who had recovered from COVID-19. The source material was PBMCs or T cells enriched from blood (not recorded which). The chain links TRBV7-9 with TRBJ2-1; perhaps TRBD1 is the D gene, with 5 bases matching. The sequenced DNA is TGTGCCAGCAGCTTAGAGGCCAGGGCCAATGAGCAGTTCTTC. Its protein is CASSLEARANEQFF.